This TCR beta chain was identified during a study of Ad26.COV2.S vaccination and SARS-CoV-2 variants. Profiled with immunoSEQ multiplex PCR; TCRdb holds only in-frame clones, not every one. The sample yields about 420,000 clones, 88% seen once. Treatment in this sample: about 20 received Ad26.COV2.S at low or high dose, single or two shots; about 5 received placebo; per-sample allocation not given. Repertoires come from day 63 after the first vaccine or placebo injection. Per the germline V gene, CDR1 is SEHNR and CDR2 is FQNEAQ (reference sequence). The CDR3 sequence is 16 residues long. Trimming removed 2 bases from V and 3 bases from J; junction bases left unmatched: 9.

This sequence was found in a person between 18 and 59 years old who received the Ad26.COV2.S COVID-19 vaccine or a placebo. Here the sequenced sample was peripheral blood, taken in a trial of Ad26.COV2.S vaccine versus placebo. This chain joins TRBV7-9 and TRBJ1-1, with TRBD1 identical over 7 bases. The CDR3 DNA sequence: TGTGCCAGCAGCTTACGAGGAGGGGGCTGGGACACTGAAGCTTTCTTT. This translates into CASSLRGGGWDTEAFF.